A single sample gave rise to the 2 T cell receptor beta chains below, sequenced in a study of blood T cell repertoires in COVID-19. The protocol was immunoSEQ multiplex PCR, while the TCRdb copy is restricted to in-frame clones and leaves out a portion. Here the sample spans 120,000 to 150,000 clones, more than 75% being singletons. Source material: peripheral blood. Source of these receptors: a man between 60 and 75 years old with acute or convalescent COVID-19.

V usage is TRBV11-2 and J usage is TRBJ2-2, with a weak D call TRBD1 (6 bases). CDR1 is SGHAT, CDR2 FQNNGV, per germline. The CDR3 is 12 amino acids. The V end was cut by 7 bases, the J end by 7 bases, with 10 bases between. The CDR3 protein is CASIVGGGELFF. As DNA, the CDR3 is TGTGCCAGCATTGTAGGGGGCGGGGAGCTGTTTTTT.

V usage is TRBV10-3 and J usage is TRBJ2-1; unclear D gene. From germline, CDR1 is ENHRY and CDR2 SYGVKD. The CDR3 length is 13 residues. V was trimmed by 2 bases and J by 10 bases, leaving 12 bases between them. The DNA of the CDR3 is TGTGCCATCAGTGAGCCGAGGTCACCCGAGCAGTTCTTC. Amino acid sequence: CAISEPRSPEQFF.